These 20 T cell receptor beta chains were all obtained from the same sample, sequenced in a study of blood T cell repertoires in COVID-19. TCRdb's table, derived via immunoSEQ multiplex PCR, lists solely in-frame clones and lacks some. The table has about 160,000 clones, about 80% seen once. The sample was PBMCs or T cells enriched from blood (not recorded which). These receptor sequences come from a woman aged 55 to 70 who had recovered from COVID-19.

The chain recombines TRBV18 with TRBJ2-7, with D perhaps TRBD2 (6 bases). The length of the CDR3 is 14 residues. V was shortened by 5 bases and J by 3 bases, with 14 bases between the two germline ends. Germline V lookup: CDR1 KGHSH, CDR2 LQKENI. The CDR3 protein is CASSAIGRGYEQYF. CDR3 sequence (DNA): TGTGCCAGCTCAGCCATCGGGAGAGGCTACGAGCAGTACTTC.

This clone was seen a few times. In nucleotides, the CDR3 is TGTGCCAGCAGCTCCCGCTCGCGGGGGTTCCCCGGGGAGCTGTTTTTT. Amino acids: CASSSRSRGFPGELFF. This rearrangement joins TRBV7-9 to TRBJ2-2; TRBD2 matches at 7 bases. Germline V gene lookup returns CDR1 SEHNR and CDR2 FQNEAQ (reference sequence). CDR3 length: 16 residues. J gave up 6 bases and V 4 bases, and 11 bases lay outside the gene matches.

The CDR3 DNA reads as TGTGCCAGTAGTACCAACAGGGGTCCCTATGGCTACACCTTC. Translation gives CASSTNRGPYGYTF. The rearrangement uses TRBV19 and TRBJ1-2, with 7 bases identical to TRBD1. Unmatched junction bases numbered 6, after V lost 4 bases and J lost 4 bases. The CDR3 is 14 residues long. Germline CDR1 is LNHDA and CDR2 is SQIVND (reference sequence).

The V and J genes are TRBV2 and TRBJ1-5; 10 nucleotides match TRBD1. The CDR3 consists of 14 residues. In germline, CDR1 is SNHLY, CDR2 FYNNEI. Trimming cost V 3 bases and J 7 bases; bases outside gene matches: 3. The CDR3 region has the DNA TGTGCCAGCAGTGAGACAGGGGGCCGGCAGCCCCAGCATTTT. Encoded protein: CASSETGGRQPQHF.

The genes are TRBV7-2 and TRBJ2-3, with 9 positions matching TRBD2. This CDR3 region has 15 residues. Trimming cost V 4 bases and J 2 bases; bases outside gene matches: 4. Germline CDR1 reads SGHTA; CDR2 reads FQGNSA. CDR3 bases: TGTGCCAGCAGCTACCGCGGGGGGGCCACAGATACGCAGTATTTT. This sequence encodes CASSYRGGATDTQYF.

This rearrangement joins TRBV2 to TRBJ2-5; TRBD2 agrees at 10 bases. The CDR3 has 13 residues. Germline trimming cut 9 bases from V and 2 bases from J; bases unmatched to any gene: 3. The germline CDR1 and CDR2 sequences are SNHLY and FYNNEI. CDR3 protein: CASSGGTQETQYF. CDR3 in DNA: TGTGCCAGTAGCGGGGGGACGCAAGAGACCCAGTACTTC.

V gene TRBV10-2 combines with J gene TRBJ1-5; no clear D. V was trimmed by 7 bases and J by 0 bases, leaving 13 bases between them. Looked up from germline, CDR1 is WSHSY and CDR2 is SAAADI. The CDR3 totals 15 residues. In DNA form, the CDR3 reads TGCGCCAGCACTGGAAACAGCAATAGCAATCAGCCCCAGCATTTT. Translating it yields CASTGNSNSNQPQHF.

This clone came up a few times. The chain combines TRBV7-9 with TRBJ2-1; tentatively, D is TRBD2 (6 bases). Trimming cost V 3 bases and J 10 bases, with 13 bases left between them. Germline CDR1 is SEHNR and CDR2 is FQNEAQ (reference sequence). CDR3 length: 13 amino acids. The CDR3 loop is CASSFKGGGEQFF. In DNA, the CDR3 is TGTGCCAGCAGCTTCAAGGGCGGAGGGGAGCAGTTCTTC.

The chain recombines TRBV27 with TRBJ1-6; TRBD1 agrees at 10 bases. This CDR3 contains 16 residues. Trimming cost V 1 base and J 8 bases; bases outside gene matches: 5. From germline, CDR1 is MNHEY and CDR2 SMNVEV (reference sequence). For the CDR3, the DNA is TGTGCCAGCAGTTTATACCCGGACAGGGGGTATTCACCCCTCCACTTT. Translation gives CASSLYPDRGYSPLHF.

The chain uses TRBV19 and TRBJ2-6, with 8 bases lining up with TRBD2. The ends lost 9 bases at V and 0 bases at J; junction bases unmatched: 10. The CDR3 has 17 residues. Germline lookup yields CDR1 LNHDA and CDR2 SQIVND (reference sequence). The DNA for the CDR3 is TGTGCCAGCTCCAGAGCGGGGGACGACTCTGGGGCCAACGTCCTGACTTTC. Translation gives CASSRAGDDSGANVLTF.

V gene TRBV6-4 combines with J gene TRBJ1-1, with 9 bases fitting TRBD1. The junction had 6 bases not matched to a gene; V was cut back by 6 bases and J by 4 bases. CDR3 length: 14 residues. Germline V gives CDR1 MRHNA, CDR2 SNTAGT. CDR3 amino acids: CASSQTGGSTEAFF. In DNA, the CDR3 is TGTGCCAGCAGCCAGACAGGGGGGAGCACTGAAGCTTTCTTT.

The V call is TRBV21-1, the J call TRBJ2-5; the table assigns TRBD1, which was not confirmed against the DNA. TRBV21-1 is given as a pseudogene. There are 17 residues in the CDR3. CDR3 coding DNA: TGTGCCAGCAGCAAAGACTGTCCGGGACAGGGTCAAGAGACCCAGTACTTC. Amino acids: CASSKDCPGQGQETQYF.

This clone was detected once. The chain links TRBV11-2 to TRBJ2-5; D is uncertain. The CDR3 length is 14 residues. The V and J ends lost 7 bases and 1 base respectively, with 13 bases between them. From germline, CDR1 is SGHAT and CDR2 FQNNGV. CDR3 nucleotide sequence: TGTGCCAGCACCAAATCAGGTGCCCAAGAGACCCAGTACTTC. Amino acids: CASTKSGAQETQYF.

The chain carries TRBV5-4 and TRBJ2-7; a possible D gene is TRBD2 (6 bases). Between the trimmed V and J ends, which lost 4 bases and 4 bases, there was a span of 15 bases. Germline lookup yields CDR1 SGHNT and CDR2 YYREEE (reference sequence). This CDR3 is 14 amino acids long. CDR3 sequence reads: CASSAGEDRYEQYF. The CDR3 DNA sequence: TGTGCCAGCAGCGCCGGGGAGGATAGATACGAGCAGTACTTC.

This clone was counted between two and nine times. The genes are TRBV12-3 or TRBV12-4 and TRBJ2-7; 7 nucleotides align to TRBD2. CDR3 length equals 13 residues. Losses at the gene ends were 6 bases for V and 5 bases for J; bases not matched to a gene: 7. The CDR3 DNA is TGTGCCAGCAGCCCTAGCGGTTTCCACGAGCAGTACTTC. This sequence encodes CASSPSGFHEQYF.

CDR3 DNA: TGTGCCAGCAGCCCACCCCGCTATGGTCGCGAGCAGTACTTC. Translation gives CASSPPRYGREQYF. The chain recombines TRBV11-1 with TRBJ2-7; no clear D. V was cut by 5 bases and J by 6 bases, with 17 bases left in between. Germline CDR1 and CDR2: SGHAT and FQDESV (reference sequence). The CDR3 runs to 14 residues.

The chain carries TRBV6-5 and TRBJ2-5, with a weak D call TRBD1 (5 bases). Germline V CDR1 and CDR2: MNHEY, SVGAGI. The V end lost 10 bases, the J end lost 1 base, and 16 bases lay between the germline ends. CDR3 length: 14 residues. Here the CDR3 reads CATTSTVTQETQYF. CDR3 in DNA: TGTGCCACAACTTCGACAGTAACCCAAGAGACCCAGTACTTC.

J is TRBJ1-2 and V is TRBV9, with D possibly matching TRBD1 (5 bases). CDR3 length: 16 residues. Trimming took 0 bases from V and 3 from J, leaving 15 bases between them. CDR1 is SGDLS and CDR2 is YYNGEE in the germline V gene. The CDR3 nucleotides read TGTGCCAGCAGCGTAGTGGAGGGACCTCGGCACTATGGCTACACCTTC. Residues: CASSVVEGPRHYGYTF.

This clone was counted a few times. This chain uses TRBV7-2 with TRBJ2-3, with 14 bases matching TRBD2. The CDR3 is 16 residues long. Germline-derived CDR1 and CDR2 are SGHTA and FQGNSA. The junction had 4 bases not matched to a gene; V was cut back by 5 bases and J by 3 bases. Here the CDR3 reads CASSLGTSGGTDTQYF. The CDR3 nucleotides are TGTGCCAGCAGCCTGGGGACTAGCGGGGGAACAGATACGCAGTATTTT.

The DNA for the CDR3 is TGTGCCAGCAGTGGGGGGGGTGAAAAACTGTTTTTT. Its protein is CASSGGGEKLFF. The genes are TRBV2 and TRBJ1-4, with D maybe TRBD1 (5 bases). The CDR3 has 12 amino acids. The germline V gene encodes CDR1 SNHLY and CDR2 FYNNEI. The V end lost 4 bases, the J end lost 7 bases, and 7 bases lay between the germline ends.